This TCR beta chain was sequenced during a study of CD8+CD57+ T cells in acquired aplastic anemia. At the level of the study: The mean DNA yield obtained from sorted CD4+ and CD8+ cells came to 3.2 ug.

Germline CDR1 SGHNT, CDR2 YENEEA. The CDR3 is made up of 16 amino acids. The germline V and J ends were trimmed by 0 bases and 5 bases, with 16 bases remaining between them. This clonotype occurred many times. Its specificity is unknown. The sequenced patients had an expansion of CD8+CD57+ cells seen by flow cytometry. Patients had undergone no therapy by the time their blood was sampled. Genomic DNA, the template, was used for profiling of the TCR beta VDJ and CDR3. TCRdb called the reads again in MiXCR, with one record for every CDR3 protein. Of about 160,000 distinct CDR3 sequences in the sample, roughly 48% were seen once. Points from the study as a whole: Patients and controls shared approximately 28 CD8+ CDR3 sequences. Patients and healthy controls showed no significant CD8+ Simpson's diversity difference.

Material for sequencing was sorted CD4+, CD8+, or CD8+CD57+ T cells (not recorded which) from PBMCs. This chain connects TRBV11-3 to TRBJ2-5; a possible D gene is TRBD2 (7 bases). This TCR came from a human donor with aplastic anemia. This CDR3 reads CASSLEPGGLGETQYF. The CDR3 DNA follows: TGTGCCAGCAGCTTAGAACCGGGGGGCTTAGGGGAGACCCAGTACTTC. The full variable domain, its missing parts supplied by reference TRBV11-3 and TRBJ2-5, is EAGVVQSPRYKIIEKKQPVAFWCNPISGHNTLYWYLQNLGQGPELLIRYENEEAVDDSQLPKDRFSAERLKGVDSTLKIQPAELGDSAVYLCASSLEPGGLGETQYFGPGTRLLVL.